These T cell receptor beta chains were read from a single sample in a study of blood T cell repertoires in COVID-19. The table came from immunoSEQ multiplex PCR; TCRdb's copy has only in-frame clones and leaves some out. The sample carries 140,000 to 150,000 clones, 80% to 90% recorded once. The sample comprised peripheral blood. Source of these receptors: a woman in her forties or fifties with acute or convalescent COVID-19. Each CDR3 is given with its conserved first and last residue. Clone size, where shown, is once, few, many, or a class for clones that have expanded.

cdr3_length,clone_size,v_call,cdr3_aa
15,.,TRBV19,CASSLRQLGLDEQYF
16,.,TRBV19,CASSSEAVFQDTEAFF
13,few,TRBV9,CASSVDSWTEAFF
14,.,TRBV7-9,CASSQGTGNQPQHF
12,.,TRBV29-1,CSVVKTTGSAFF
14,.,TRBV19,CASTKDRVNTEAFF
15,.,TRBV10-3,CAISESAGALGGYTF
15,.,TRBV6-5,CASSNGGTGSEKLFF
16,.,TRBV19,CASSENSRDSISGYTF
13,.,TRBV25-1,CASSELLNTEAFF
17,once,TRBV19,CASQNTWKRGGIDTQYF
13,few,TRBV6-5,CASLDREAYEQYF
16,.,TRBV6-5,CASSYRPGTGMETQYF
17,.,TRBV9,CASSMTGDGSMWDGYTF
12,once,TRBV3-1/TRBV3-2,CASGLSNQPQHF
15,.,TRBV7-7,CASSLDSQAYNEQFF
13,.,TRBV29-1,CSATEGAGYGYTF
15,.,TRBV2,CASSGGGRAFQPQHF
17,.,TRBV7-2,CASSARSPGYSGNTIYF
16,.,TRBV7-8,CASSFGGDRRYNEQFF
14,.,TRBV27,CASSLSTRGNTIYF
14,.,TRBV27,CASSSRDRVYEQYF
16,.,TRBV4-1,CASSQGSGQGGTEAFF
13,few,TRBV3-1/TRBV3-2,CASSPTANYGYTF
16,.,TRBV19,CASSFRQGARRTEAFF
19,.,TRBV28,CASSLSRQGRLSYNSPLHF
15,.,TRBV7-9,CASSSYDRGPYGYTF
14,.,TRBV25-1,CASSEPTGGRSAFF
15,.,TRBV5-8,CASSPPGQLTDTQYF
13,.,TRBV2,CASSGTGLAEAFF
8,.,TRBV7-9,CATQRWFF
15,.,TRBV10-3,CAISEKTGTNYGYTF
13,.,TRBV19,CASSDRSNYGYTF
13,few,TRBV14,CASTARGDSPLHF
16,.,TRBV18,CASSPPGQVLQETQYF
15,.,TRBV10-2,CASSGPGQGNTEAFF
15,.,TRBV5-1,CASSVGTGGDEKLFF
15,.,TRBV6-5,CASSPRMRSLLSYTF
15,.,TRBV4-1,CASSPAGRTQETQYF
15,.,TRBV24-1,CATSDFLMANYGYTF
11,.,TRBV20-1,CSAREVGEQYF
11,.,TRBV18,CASSPLHEQFF
16,.,TRBV6-6,CASSQDRVGAKNIQYF